This TCR beta chain was found in a study of blood T cell repertoires in COVID-19. Across the whole study: The United States, Italy and Spain were the sources of the acute and convalescent COVID-19 samples. The cDNA or gDNA used as material had been derived from T cells, B-cell-depleted T cells, or PBMCs.

Germline lookup yields CDR1 GTSNPN and CDR2 SVGIG (reference sequence). CDR3 length: 16 amino acids. On this clone itself: The germline gene is not matched at one end of the junction; a read error may be the cause.

Authors' processing steps: It was from reference gene primer amplification that nucleated cell counts were estimated. Here immunoSEQ multiplex PCR was the method, and the copy in TCRdb shows in-frame clones only, minus some. V and J calls and clone size are given by that table; D and trimming were obtained from the DNA. In the table there are about 190,000 clones, less than 90% of which are singletons. The sample was peripheral blood. The receptor's source is a young man with acute or convalescent COVID-19. The J gene is TRBJ1-1, the V gene TRBV30, with 7 bases that match TRBD1. The CDR3 nucleotides read TGTGGCTGGGGGGGGACAGAGCGAGGCATGAACACTGAAGCTTTCTTT. It is translated as CGWGGTERGMNTEAFF. The variable domain in full, with the rest retrieved from reference TRBV30 and TRBJ1-1, is SQTIHQWPATLVQPVGSPLSLECTVEGTSNPNLYWYRQAAGRGLQLLFYSVGIGQISSEVPQNLSASRPQDRQFILSSKKLLLSDSGFYLCGWGGTERGMNTEAFFGQGTRLTVV.